Listed here is a single T cell receptor (beta chain). Its specificity is not known. The data are from a study of CD8 T cells in Susac syndrome. Background on the study: Treatment at blood withdrawal was none, corticosteroids, or intravenous immunoglobulin alone in Susac syndrome patients.

This CDR3 region has 12 residues. The V gene's germline CDR1 is SGHTA and CDR2 FQGNSA. Trimming left V 8 bases short and J 0 bases short, with 7 bases between. Negative isolation was applied to CD8+ and CD4+ T cells, and FACS enrichment was applied to TEMRA cells. Reverse transcription of about 0.45 to 1 ug RNA used random hexamers. TCRdb fed the immunoSEQ multiplex PCR reads into MiXCR, producing one record per CDR3 protein. Among 170,000 or so distinct CDR3 sequences listed, 90% to 97% were seen once. Study-level points and caveats: In Susac syndrome, the CD4+ T cell repertoires did not show clonal expansion.

This chain uses TRBV7-2 with TRBJ2-5, with unresolved D. The clonotype comes from a human donor with Susac syndrome. Material: CD4+ T cells from PBMCs. The CDR3 spells CASSLYQETQYF. CDR3 sequence (DNA): TGTGCCAGCTCACTATACCAAGAGACCCAGTACTTC.